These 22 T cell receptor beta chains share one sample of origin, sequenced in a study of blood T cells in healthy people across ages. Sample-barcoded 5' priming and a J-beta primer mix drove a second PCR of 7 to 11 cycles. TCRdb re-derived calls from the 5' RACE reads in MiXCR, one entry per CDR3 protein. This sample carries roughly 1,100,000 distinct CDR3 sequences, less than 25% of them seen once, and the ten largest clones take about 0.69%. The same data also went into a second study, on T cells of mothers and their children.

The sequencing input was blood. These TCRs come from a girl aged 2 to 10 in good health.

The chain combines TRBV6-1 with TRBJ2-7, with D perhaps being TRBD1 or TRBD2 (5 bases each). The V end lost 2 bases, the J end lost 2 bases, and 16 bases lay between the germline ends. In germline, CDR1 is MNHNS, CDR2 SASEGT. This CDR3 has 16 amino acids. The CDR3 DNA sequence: TGTGCCAGCAGTGAATCTCGGGACCTCACAACCTACGAGCAGTACTTC. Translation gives CASSESRDLTTYEQYF.

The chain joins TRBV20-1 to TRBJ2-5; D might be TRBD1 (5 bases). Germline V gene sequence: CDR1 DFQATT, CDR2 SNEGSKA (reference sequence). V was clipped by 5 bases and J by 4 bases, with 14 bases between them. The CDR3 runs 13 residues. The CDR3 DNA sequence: TGCAGTGCTTTGGGGCTGGGAAGAGAGACCCAGTACTTC. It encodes CSALGLGRETQYF.

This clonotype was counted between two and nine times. Here the CDR3 reads CASSQQGEGLRGYTF. The CDR3 DNA reads as TGCGCCAGCAGCCAGCAGGGAGAAGGGCTTCGTGGCTACACCTTC. The genes are TRBV4-1 and TRBJ1-2, with D perhaps TRBD1 (5 bases). The CDR3 extends over 15 amino acids. Germline V gene data show CDR1 as MGHRA and CDR2 as YSYEKL. The V end was cut by 3 bases, the J end by 7 bases, with 18 bases between.

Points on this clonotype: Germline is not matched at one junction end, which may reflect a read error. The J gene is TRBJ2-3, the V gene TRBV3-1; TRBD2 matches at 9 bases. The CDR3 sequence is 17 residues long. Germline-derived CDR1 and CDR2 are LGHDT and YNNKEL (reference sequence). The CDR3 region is CACSQDLGGRAGDTQYF. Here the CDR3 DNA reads TGTGCCTGCAGCCAAGATCTCGGCGGGAGGGCGGGAGATACGCAGTATTTT.

CDR3 protein: CASSKRAGANVLTF. CDR3 bases: TGTGCCAGCAGCAAGAGGGCTGGGGCCAACGTCCTGACTTTC. The chain couples TRBV14 to TRBJ2-6; D perhaps matches TRBD2 (5 bases). The CDR3 is 14 amino acids. Trimming cost V 5 bases and J 2 bases, with 7 bases left between them. Germline CDR1 and CDR2: SGHDN and FVKESK. The full variable domain, in which reference TRBV14 and TRBJ2-6 provide the parts outside the CDR3, is EAGVTQFPSHSVIEKGQTVTLRCDPISGHDNLYWYRRVMGKEIKFLLHFVKESKQDESGMPNNRFLAERTGGTYSTLKVQPAELEDSGVYFCASSKRAGANVLTFGAGSRLTVL.

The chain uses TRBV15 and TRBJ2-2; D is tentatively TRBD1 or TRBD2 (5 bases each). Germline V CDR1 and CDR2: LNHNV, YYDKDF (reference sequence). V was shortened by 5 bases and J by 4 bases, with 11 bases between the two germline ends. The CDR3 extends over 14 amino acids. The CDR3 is CATSRGRLTGELFF. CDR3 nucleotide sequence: TGTGCCACCAGCCGGGGACGGCTCACCGGGGAGCTGTTTTTT.

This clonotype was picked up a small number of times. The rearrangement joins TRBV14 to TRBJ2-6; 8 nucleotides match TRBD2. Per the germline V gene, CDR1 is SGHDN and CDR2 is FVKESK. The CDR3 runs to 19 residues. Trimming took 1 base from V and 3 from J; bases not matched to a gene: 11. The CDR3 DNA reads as TGTGCCAGCAGCCAAGCTTCGGGGGGGAAGCACTATGGGGCCAACGTCCTGACTTTC. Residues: CASSQASGGKHYGANVLTF.

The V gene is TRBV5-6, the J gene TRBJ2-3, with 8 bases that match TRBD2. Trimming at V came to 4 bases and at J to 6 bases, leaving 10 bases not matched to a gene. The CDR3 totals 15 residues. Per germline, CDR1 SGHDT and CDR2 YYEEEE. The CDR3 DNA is TGTGCCAGCAGCCCCTTCGGGGGGGGTGGGGATACGCAGTATTTT. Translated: CASSPFGGGGDTQYF.

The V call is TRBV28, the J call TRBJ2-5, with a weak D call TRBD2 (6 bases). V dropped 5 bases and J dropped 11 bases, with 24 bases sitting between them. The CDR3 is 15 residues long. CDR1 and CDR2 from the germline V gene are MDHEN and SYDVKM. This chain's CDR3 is CASSPPKEGMREQYF. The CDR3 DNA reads TGTGCCAGCAGTCCCCCGAAGGAGGGGATGAGGGAGCAGTACTTC.

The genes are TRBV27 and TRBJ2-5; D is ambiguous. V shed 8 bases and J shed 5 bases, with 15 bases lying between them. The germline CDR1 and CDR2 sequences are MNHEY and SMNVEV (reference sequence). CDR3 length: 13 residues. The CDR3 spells CASYTGLGETQYF. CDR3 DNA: TGTGCCAGCTATACGGGTCTCGGGGAGACCCAGTACTTC.

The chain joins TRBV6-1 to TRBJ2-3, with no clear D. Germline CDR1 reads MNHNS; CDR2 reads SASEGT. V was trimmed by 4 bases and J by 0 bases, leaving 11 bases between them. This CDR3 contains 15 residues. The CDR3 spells CASSAMSSSTDTQYF. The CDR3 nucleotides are TGTGCCAGCAGTGCAATGAGTTCTAGCACAGATACGCAGTATTTT.

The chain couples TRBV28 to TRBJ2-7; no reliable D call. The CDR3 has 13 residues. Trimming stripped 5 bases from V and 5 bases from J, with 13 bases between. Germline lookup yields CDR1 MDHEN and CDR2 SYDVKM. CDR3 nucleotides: TGTGCCAGCAGTCCATTCGGTGGGGACGAGCAGTACTTC. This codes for CASSPFGGDEQYF. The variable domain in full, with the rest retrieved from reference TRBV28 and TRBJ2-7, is DVKVTQSSRYLVKRTGEKVFLECVQDMDHENMFWYRQDPGLGLRLIYFSYDVKMKEKGDIPEGYSVSREKKERFSLILESASTNQTSMYLCASSPFGGDEQYFGPGTRLTVT.

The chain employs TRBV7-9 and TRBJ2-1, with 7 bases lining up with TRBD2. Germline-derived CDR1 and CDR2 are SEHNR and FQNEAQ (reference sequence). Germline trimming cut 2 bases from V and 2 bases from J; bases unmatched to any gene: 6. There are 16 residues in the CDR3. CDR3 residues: CASSLPAGPTYNEQFF. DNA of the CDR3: TGTGCCAGCAGCTTACCAGCGGGGCCGACCTACAATGAGCAGTTCTTC.

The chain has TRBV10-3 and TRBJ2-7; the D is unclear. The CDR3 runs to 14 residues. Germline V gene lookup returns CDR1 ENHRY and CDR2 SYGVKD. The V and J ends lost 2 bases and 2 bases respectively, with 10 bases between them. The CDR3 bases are TGTGCCATCAGTGAGAGACGGGCTGCCTACGAGCAGTACTTC. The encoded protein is CAISERRAAYEQYF.

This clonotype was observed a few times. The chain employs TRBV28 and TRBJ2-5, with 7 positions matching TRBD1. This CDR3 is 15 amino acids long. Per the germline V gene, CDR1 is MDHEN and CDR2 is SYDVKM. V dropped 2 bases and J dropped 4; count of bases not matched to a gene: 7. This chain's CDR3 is CASSLQQGVGETQYF. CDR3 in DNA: TGTGCCAGCAGTTTACAGCAGGGGGTAGGAGAGACCCAGTACTTC.

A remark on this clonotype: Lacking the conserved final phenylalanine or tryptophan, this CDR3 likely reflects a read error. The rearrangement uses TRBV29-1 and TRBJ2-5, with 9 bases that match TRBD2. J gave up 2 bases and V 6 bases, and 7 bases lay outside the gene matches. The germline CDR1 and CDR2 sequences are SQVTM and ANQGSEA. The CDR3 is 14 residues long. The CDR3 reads CSVLAGRKQETQYL. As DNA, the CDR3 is TGCAGCGTCCTAGCGGGGAGAAAACAAGAGACCCAGTACCTC.

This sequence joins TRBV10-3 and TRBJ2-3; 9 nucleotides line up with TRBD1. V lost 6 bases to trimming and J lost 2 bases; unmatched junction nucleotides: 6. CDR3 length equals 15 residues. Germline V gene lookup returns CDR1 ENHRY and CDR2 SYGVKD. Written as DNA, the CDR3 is TGTGCCATCAGGAGGGACAGGGAAGACACAGATACGCAGTATTTT. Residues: CAIRRDREDTDTQYF.

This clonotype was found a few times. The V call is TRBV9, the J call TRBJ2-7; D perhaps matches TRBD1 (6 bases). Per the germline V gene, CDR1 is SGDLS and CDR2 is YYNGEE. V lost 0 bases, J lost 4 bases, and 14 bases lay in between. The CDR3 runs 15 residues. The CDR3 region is CASSVAPRGIYEQYF. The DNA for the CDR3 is TGTGCCAGCAGCGTAGCACCTAGGGGGATATACGAGCAGTACTTC. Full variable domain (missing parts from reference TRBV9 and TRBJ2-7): DSGVTQTPKHLITATGQRVTLRCSPRSGDLSVYWYQQSLDQGLQFLIQYYNGEERAKGNILERFSAQQFPDLHSELNLSSLELGDSALYFCASSVAPRGIYEQYFGPGTRLTVT.

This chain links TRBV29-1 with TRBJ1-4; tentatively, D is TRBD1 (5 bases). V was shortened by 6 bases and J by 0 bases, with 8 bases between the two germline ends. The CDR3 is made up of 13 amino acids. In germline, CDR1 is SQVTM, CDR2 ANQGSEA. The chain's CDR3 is CSVTVATNEKLFF. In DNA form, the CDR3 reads TGCAGCGTGACAGTTGCAACTAATGAAAAACTGTTTTTT.

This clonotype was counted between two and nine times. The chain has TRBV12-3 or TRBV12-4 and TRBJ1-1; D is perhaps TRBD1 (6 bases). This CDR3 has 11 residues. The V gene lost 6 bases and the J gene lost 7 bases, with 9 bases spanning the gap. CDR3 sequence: CASSQTGEAFF. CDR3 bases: TGTGCCAGCAGCCAGACAGGTGAAGCTTTCTTT.

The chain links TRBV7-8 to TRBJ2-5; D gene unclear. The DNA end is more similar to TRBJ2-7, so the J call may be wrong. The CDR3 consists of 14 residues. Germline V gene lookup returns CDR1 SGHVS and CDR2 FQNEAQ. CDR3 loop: CASTPSPCSYEQYF. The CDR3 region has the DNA TGTGCCAGCACCCCGAGCCCGTGCTCCTACGAGCAGTACTTC.

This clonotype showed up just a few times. The CDR3 nucleotides read TGTGCCAGCAGCGATCCTCGGACAGGGAGGGATAGAGCAACTAATGAAAAACTGTTTTTT. Its translation is CASSDPRTGRDRATNEKLFF. The V call is TRBV21-1, the J call TRBJ1-4; no DNA check was done on the table's D call, TRBD1. TRBV21-1 is shown as a pseudogene. This CDR3 contains 20 residues.